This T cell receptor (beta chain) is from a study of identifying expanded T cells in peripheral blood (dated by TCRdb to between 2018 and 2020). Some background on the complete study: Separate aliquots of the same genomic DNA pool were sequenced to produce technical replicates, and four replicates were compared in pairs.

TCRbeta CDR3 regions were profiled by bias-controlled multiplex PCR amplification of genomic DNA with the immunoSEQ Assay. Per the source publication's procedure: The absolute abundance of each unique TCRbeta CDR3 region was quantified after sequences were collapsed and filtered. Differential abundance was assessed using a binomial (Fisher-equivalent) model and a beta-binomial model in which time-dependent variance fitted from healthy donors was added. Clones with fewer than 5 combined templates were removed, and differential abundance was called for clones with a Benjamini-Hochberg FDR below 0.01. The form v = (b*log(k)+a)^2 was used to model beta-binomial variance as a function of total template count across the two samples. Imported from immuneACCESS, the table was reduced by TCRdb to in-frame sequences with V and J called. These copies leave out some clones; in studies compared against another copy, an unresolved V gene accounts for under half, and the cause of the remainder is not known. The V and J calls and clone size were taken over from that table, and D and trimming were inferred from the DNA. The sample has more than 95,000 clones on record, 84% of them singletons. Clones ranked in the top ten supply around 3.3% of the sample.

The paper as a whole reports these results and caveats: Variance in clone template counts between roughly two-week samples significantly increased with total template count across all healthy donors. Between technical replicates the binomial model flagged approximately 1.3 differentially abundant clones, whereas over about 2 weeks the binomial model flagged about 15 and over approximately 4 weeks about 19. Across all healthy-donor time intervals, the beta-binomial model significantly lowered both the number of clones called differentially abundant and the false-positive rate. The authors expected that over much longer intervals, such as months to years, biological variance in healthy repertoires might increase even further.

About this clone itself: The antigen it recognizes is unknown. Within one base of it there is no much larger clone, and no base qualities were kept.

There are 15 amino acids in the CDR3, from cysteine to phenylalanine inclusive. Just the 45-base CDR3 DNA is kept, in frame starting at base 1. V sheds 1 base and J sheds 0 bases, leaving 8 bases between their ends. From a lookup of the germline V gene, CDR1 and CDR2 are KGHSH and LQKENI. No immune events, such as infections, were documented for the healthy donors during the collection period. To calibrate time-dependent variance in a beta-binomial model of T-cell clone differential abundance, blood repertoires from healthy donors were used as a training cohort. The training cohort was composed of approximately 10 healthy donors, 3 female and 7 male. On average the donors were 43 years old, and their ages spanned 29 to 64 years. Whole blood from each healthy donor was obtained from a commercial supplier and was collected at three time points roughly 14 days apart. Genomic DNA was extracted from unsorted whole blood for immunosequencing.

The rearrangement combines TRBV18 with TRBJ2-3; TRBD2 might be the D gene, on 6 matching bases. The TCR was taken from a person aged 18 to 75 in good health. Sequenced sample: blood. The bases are TGTGCCAGCTCACCACGCGGGGATAGCACAGATACGCAGTATTTT. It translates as CASSPRGDSTDTQYF.